This T cell receptor (beta chain) was sequenced during a study of tumor and adjacent non-tumor tissue in lung cancer. Study overall: Patients comprised about a dozen adenocarcinoma, a couple of squamous cell carcinoma and 1 small cell lung cancer. Each sample yielded some 4 million productive TCRbeta reads on average. Whole-study results and caveats: TCR diversity was significantly greater in tumor than normal lung tissue.

Trimming took off 5 bases at V and 4 bases at J, with 12 bases between the two ends. Germline V CDR1 and CDR2: SGHAT, FQDESV (reference sequence). CDR3 size: 14 residues. A modified ARM-PCR protocol with three rounds of nested PCR amplified TCRbeta. One entry per CDR3 protein results from TCRdb running MiXCR on the multiplex PCR reads. The sample carries 100,000 or so distinct CDR3 sequences, around three fifths recorded once. The template was RNA from unsorted bulk tissue. This non-tumor lung sample came from over 3 cm beyond the tumor edge. This clonotype was detected a few times. Its specificity is not known.

The sequencing input was distant non-tumor lung tissue. The rearrangement uses TRBV11-1 and TRBJ2-1, with a weak D call TRBD2 (5 bases). The receptor was derived from a man younger than 45 with non-small cell lung cancer. The CDR3 DNA sequence: TGTGCCAGCAGCACAAGAGACTATTACAATGAGCAGTTCTTC. Its protein is CASSTRDYYNEQFF. Full variable domain (remainder filled in from reference TRBV11-1 and TRBJ2-1): EAEVAQSPRYKITEKSQAVAFWCDPISGHATLYWYRQILGQGPELLVQFQDESVVDDSQLPKDRFSAERLKGVDSTLKIQPAELGDSAMYLCASSTRDYYNEQFFGPGTRLTVL.